This T cell receptor (beta chain) was recorded in a study of early stage breast cancer tumors (dated by TCRdb to the late 2010s). Looking at the study overall: Of the approximately 16 invasive breast tumors, eleven to twelve were found to be estrogen receptor-positive, progesterone receptor-positive and HER2-negative. Of the roughly twelve ER+/PR+/HER2- tumors, eight were classified as invasive ductal carcinomas and four as invasive lobular carcinomas. A total of 2.7 million or so templates, representing approximately 1,100,000 unique clonotypes, were detected across all samples. The average read coverage per sample was roughly 9.5-fold.

The study profiled bulk TCR beta-chain repertoires in matched peripheral blood, tumor and adjacent normal breast tissue taken from around 15 patients with early-stage breast cancer. Before surgery, roughly 4.5-10 mL of whole blood was collected into EDTA tubes and then processed within 2 hours. Ficoll-Paque centrifugation in SepMate-50 tubes was used to isolate peripheral blood mononuclear cells. For storage in liquid nitrogen, PBMCs were cryopreserved as aliquots of about 1.9 to 4 million cells in about 90% FBS with around 10% DMSO. Genomic DNA was extracted with the Qiagen AllPrep DNA/RNA Mini kit. Each sample was amplified in two independent genomic DNA replicates, using roughly 0.51 ug for blood and approximately 1.6 ug for tumor or normal breast. Following the manufacturer's instructions, the ImmunoSeq Intro kit was used to carry out TCRB sequencing on genomic DNA. The multiplex PCR ran for 25 to 40 cycles using proprietary primers and spike-in control sequences for absolute quantification. An 87-bp fragment spanning the CDR3 and flanking V and J genes was sequenced with single-end 150-bp reads. Seven samples, each with two replicates, were multiplexed per lane of an Illumina MiSeq using version 3.0 chemistry. On the study's bioinformatics: The vendor's proprietary pipeline handled the raw data processing, merging both replicates into a single result for each sample. To define clonotypes, the study grouped productive rearrangements that shared the V-gene family, CDR3 amino acid sequence and J-gene segment. To compute clonality, the normalized Shannon entropy (Pielou evenness) of TCRB abundances was subtracted from 1. To estimate T cell density, the total number of templates was divided by the number of input cells, which was inferred from the amount of DNA input. Recon, run with its default parameters, was used to estimate overall repertoire diversity and clonality. Tumor-enriched clonotypes were defined as having over 0.1% abundance in tumor and at least 32-fold higher abundance than in normal breast. Sourced from immuneACCESS, this table was stored by TCRdb with only in-frame sequences that have V and J called. A share of the clones is absent; for the studies checked, an unresolved V gene accounts for under half, and the remainder has no known explanation. The D gene and trimming were derived from the DNA, and the V and J assignments and clone size from that table. The sample has tens of thousands of clones on record, 84% of them singletons. The ten largest account for 9% to 9.5% of the sample.

The paper as a whole reports these results and caveats: Greater similarity was observed between blood and normal breast repertoires than between blood and tumor repertoires, and tumor was distinguished from normal in about 85% of the 16 patients when each tissue was compared with blood. Bulk genomic DNA sequencing of unsorted cells missed chain pairing and functional markers such as CD4, CD8 and FOXP3. Because the cohort was small, a breakdown by tumor subtype could not be done. Compared with adjacent normal breast tissue, tumors had higher clonality and approximately 2.5-fold greater T cell density. Enriched TCRB sequences shared across patients were found to be mostly commonly generated sequences that were unlikely to play an important role in the tumor microenvironment.

The germline V gene (reference sequence) yields LNHDA for CDR1 and SQIVND for CDR2. V is cut back by 7 bases and J by 8 bases, with 5 bases in the junction unmatched. The CDR3 starts with the cysteine, ends with the phenylalanine, and has 13 residues. The kept DNA is CDR3 alone, 39 bases in frame from the first base. A word on this clone: The specificity of this receptor is unknown. No base-level quality is on record; no much larger clone is a single base apart.

The clonotype comes from a person between 50 and 60 years old with breast cancer. The receptor chain draws on TRBV19 and TRBJ2-1; a stretch of 10 junction bases matches TRBD2. The sample taken for sequencing was blood. The CDR3 region has the sequence CASNLAGADEQFF. The base sequence is TGTGCCAGTAATCTAGCGGGAGCTGATGAGCAGTTCTTC.